Following are 27 T cell receptor beta chains from one sample sequenced in a study of blood T cell repertoires in COVID-19 (dated by TCRdb to between 2020 and 2021). To prepare the library, the immunoSEQ multiplex PCR assay was applied. The clones in this table, taken by TCRdb from immuneACCESS, are in-frame only. Not every clone is retained; where verified, under half of the shortfall comes from an unresolved V gene, and the cause of the rest is unknown. The table for this sample lists 250,000 to 350,000 clones; about nine tenths of them were counted only once. The top ten constitute about 3% of the sample. Material for sequencing was PBMCs or T cells enriched from blood (not recorded which). These receptors all stem from a woman aged 45 to 65 who had recovered from COVID-19.

The chain employs TRBV28 and TRBJ2-1; 9 nucleotides line up with TRBD2. V shed 8 bases, J shed 10 bases, and the junction held 18 bases outside the gene matches. This CDR3 region has 16 residues. The V gene's germline CDR1 is MDHEN and CDR2 SYDVKM. This CDR3 reads CASYPPGLAGNAEQFF. CDR3 in DNA: TGTGCCAGCTACCCCCCTGGGCTAGCGGGAAATGCGGAGCAGTTCTTC.

The chain carries TRBV7-2 and TRBJ2-3; the match to TRBD2 covers 10 bases. V shed 1 base and J 5 bases; nucleotides not matched to a gene: 0. Germline V gives CDR1 SGHTA, CDR2 FQGNSA. CDR3 length equals 14 residues. DNA of the CDR3: TGTGCCAGCAGCTTAGGACTAGCGGGAGATACGCAGTATTTT. Translation: CASSLGLAGDTQYF.

The gene calls are TRBV7-9 and TRBJ2-2; no reliable D call. Trimming shortened V by 1 base and J by 2 bases, and 17 bases separated the two germline ends. This CDR3 spans 18 amino acids. CDR1 and CDR2 from the germline V gene are SEHNR and FQNEAQ (reference sequence). Here the CDR3 reads CASSLGDFRIRNTGELFF. The CDR3, as DNA: TGTGCCAGCAGCTTAGGCGATTTTAGAATTAGAAACACCGGGGAGCTGTTTTTT.

This clone was observed once. The J gene is TRBJ1-1, the V gene TRBV5-4, with TRBD1 matching 7 bases. Germline values: CDR1 SGHNT, CDR2 YYREEE (reference sequence). Trimming at V came to 7 bases and at J to 6 bases, leaving 12 bases not matched to a gene. CDR3 length: 14 amino acids. This CDR3 reads CASLEVGTVSEAFF. In DNA, the CDR3 is TGTGCCAGCCTGGAGGTAGGGACAGTCTCTGAAGCTTTCTTT.

This sequence joins TRBV5-4 and TRBJ1-6; TRBD1 is a possible D gene (6 bases). The CDR3 consists of 15 residues. V was clipped by 4 bases and J by 6 bases, with 14 bases between them. Germline V gives CDR1 SGHNT, CDR2 YYREEE (reference sequence). The CDR3 sequence is CASSPFVDSNSPLHF. Here the CDR3 DNA reads TGTGCCAGCAGCCCCTTCGTGGACAGTAATTCACCCCTCCACTTT.

The chain combines TRBV20-1 with TRBJ2-2; 7 nucleotides agree with TRBD2. V gave up 3 bases and J gave up 1 base; unmatched junction bases: 5. CDR3 length: 15 amino acids. CDR1 and CDR2 (germline): DFQATT, SNEGSKA (reference sequence). CDR3 nucleotides: TGCAGTGCTAGTGACGGGACTAAGAACACCGGGGAGCTGTTTTTT. Amino acid sequence: CSASDGTKNTGELFF.

The rearrangement uses TRBV11-2 and TRBJ2-1; the match to TRBD2 covers 10 bases. J gave up 12 bases and V 6 bases, and 11 bases lay outside the gene matches. This CDR3 region has 14 residues. The germline gives CDR1 SGHAT, CDR2 FQNNGV. CDR3 residues: CASRVSGRVSAQFF. CDR3 coding DNA: TGTGCCAGCAGGGTCAGCGGGAGGGTCTCGGCGCAGTTCTTC.

The V call is TRBV24-1, the J call TRBJ1-5; TRBD1 matches 8 bases. Losses at the gene ends were 3 bases for V and 0 bases for J; bases not matched to a gene: 9. This CDR3 is 18 amino acids long. From germline, CDR1 is KGHDR and CDR2 SFDVKD. Written as DNA, the CDR3 is TGTGCCACCAGTGATGCTACAGGGGGAAGCTTTAGCAATCAGCCCCAGCATTTT. Its translation is CATSDATGGSFSNQPQHF.

This clone has a handful of counts. The J gene is TRBJ1-2, the V gene TRBV5-8; possible D gene TRBD1, 5 bases. Trimming left V 2 bases short and J 1 base short, with 9 bases between. CDR1 is SGHTS, CDR2 YDEGEE, per germline. CDR3 length: 14 residues. The CDR3 DNA reads TGTGCCAGCAGCTTCTTGGGGCATAACTATGGCTACACCTTC. Translated, it gives CASSFLGHNYGYTF.

This chain links TRBV28 with TRBJ2-7; 9 bases map to TRBD1. Looked up from germline, CDR1 is MDHEN and CDR2 is SYDVKM. CDR3 length: 16 amino acids. V shed 7 bases, J shed 0 bases, and the junction held 10 bases outside the gene matches. The CDR3 DNA follows: TGTGCCAGCAAATCAGAAGGGACAGGGAACTCCTACGAGCAGTACTTC. Its translation: CASKSEGTGNSYEQYF.

The gene calls are TRBV6-2 or TRBV6-3 and TRBJ1-2, with 8 bases that match TRBD1. V dropped 6 bases and J dropped 5; count of bases not matched to a gene: 17. This CDR3 spans 17 amino acids. Per germline, CDR1 MNHEY and CDR2 SVGEGT. CDR3 DNA: TGTGCCAGCAGCCGGTATACGACAGGGGCTATTCGGTATGGCTACACCTTC. As protein: CASSRYTTGAIRYGYTF.

The rearrangement uses TRBV2 and TRBJ1-2; D gene unclear. CDR1 and CDR2 from the germline V gene are SNHLY and FYNNEI. The length of the CDR3 is 15 residues. The ends were cut back, 4 bases at V and 8 bases at J, with 20 bases in the middle. CDR3 sequence: CASSVFREPGRGYTF. The CDR3 bases are TGTGCCAGCAGTGTTTTCCGGGAACCAGGCCGGGGCTACACCTTC.

The chain uses TRBV2 and TRBJ2-1, with 12 bases matching TRBD2. CDR1 SNHLY and CDR2 FYNNEI come from the germline V gene. This CDR3 comprises 13 residues. J lost 12 bases, V lost 6 bases, and 6 bases had no gene match. CDR3 sequence: CASSGLAGYLQFF. CDR3 coding DNA: TGTGCCAGCAGCGGACTAGCGGGATATTTGCAGTTCTTC.

This chain joins TRBV10-1 and TRBJ2-1; a possible D gene is TRBD2 (6 bases). Trimming removed 0 bases at V and 2 bases at J, with 8 bases between. The length of the CDR3 is 15 residues. CDR1 is WNHNN and CDR2 is SYGVQD in the germline V gene (reference sequence). DNA for the CDR3: TGCGCCAGCAGTGAGTCGCGACTAGCCTACAATGAGCAGTTCTTC. It encodes CASSESRLAYNEQFF.

The chain combines TRBV12-3 or TRBV12-4 with TRBJ1-2; D is undetermined. V was shortened by 5 bases and J by 8 bases, with 6 bases between the two germline ends. This CDR3 is built from 10 residues. The DNA for the CDR3 is TGTGCCAGCAGTCGAGGGGGCTACACCTTC. Amino acid sequence: CASSRGGYTF.

Comments on this clone: Other nucleotide sequences in the sample specify the same CDR3. The chain uses TRBV28 and TRBJ1-5, with a weak D call TRBD1 (5 bases). Germline values: CDR1 MDHEN, CDR2 SYDVKM. The CDR3 runs to 14 residues. Trimming removed 4 bases at V and 3 bases at J, with 10 bases between. CDR3 in amino acids: CASSSGLSNQPQHF. The CDR3 DNA sequence: TGTGCCAGCAGTTCGGGACTGTCCAATCAGCCCCAGCATTTT.

The chain joins TRBV7-9 to TRBJ2-3, with TRBD2 matching over 11 bases. The CDR3 length is 16 residues. CDR1 is SEHNR, CDR2 FQNEAQ, per germline (reference sequence). J was trimmed by 4 bases and V by 6 bases; bases with no gene match: 9. The CDR3 nucleotides read TGTGCCAGCAGGCCTACTAGCGGGAGTTCGCCAGATACGCAGTATTTT. It translates to CASRPTSGSSPDTQYF.

The V and J genes are TRBV28 and TRBJ1-2; TRBD1 might be the D (5 bases). CDR1 and CDR2 from the germline V gene are MDHEN and SYDVKM. The CDR3 is 14 amino acids. The V gene lost 3 bases and the J gene lost 4 bases, with 12 bases spanning the gap. CDR3 DNA sequence: TGTGCCAGCAGTTTGGGGCAGGGCCTCTATGGCTACACCTTC. Protein: CASSLGQGLYGYTF.

This clone was picked up one time. This chain uses TRBV7-3 with TRBJ2-6, with D uncertain. The CDR3 has 16 amino acids. Germline CDR1 SGHTA, CDR2 FQGTGA. The ends were cut back, 5 bases at V and 0 bases at J, with 11 bases in the middle. The CDR3 DNA follows: TGTGCCAGCAGCATCCAGGCGTCCTCTGGGGCCAACGTCCTGACTTTC. Translation gives CASSIQASSGANVLTF. Full variable domain (rest looked up from reference TRBV7-3 and TRBJ2-6): GAGVSQTPSNKVTEKGKYVELRCDPISGHTALYWYRQSLGQGPEFLIYFQGTGAADDSGLPNDRFFAVRPEGSVSTLKIQRTERGDSAVYLCASSIQASSGANVLTFGAGSRLTVL.

This clone was counted once. The chain combines TRBV28 with TRBJ2-2; 10 bases line up with TRBD1. CDR3 size: 16 residues. The germline V gene encodes CDR1 MDHEN and CDR2 SYDVKM. The trim removed 6 bases at V and 6 bases at J, leaving 10 bases unmatched. Written as DNA, the CDR3 is TGTGCCAGCAGGGTCCCGGGACAGGGGAGGGCCGGGGAGCTGTTTTTT. Protein product: CASRVPGQGRAGELFF.

The CDR3 loop reads CASRGQGSRNSPLHF. The CDR3 DNA reads TGTGCCAGCAGAGGACAGGGAAGTCGGAATTCACCCCTCCACTTT. The rearrangement uses TRBV6-5 and TRBJ1-6; TRBD1 matches at 8 bases. CDR3 length: 15 amino acids. Germline CDR1 reads MNHEY; CDR2 reads SVGAGI. The trim removed 6 bases at V and 7 bases at J, leaving 8 bases unmatched.

This chain links TRBV28 with TRBJ1-6; 7 positions match TRBD1. With 3 bases clipped from V and 5 bases from J, the junction kept 1 base outside the gene matches. This CDR3 spans 14 amino acids. Germline-derived CDR1 and CDR2 are MDHEN and SYDVKM. CDR3: CASSLGQHNSPLHF. Written as DNA, the CDR3 is TGTGCCAGCAGTTTGGGACAGCATAATTCACCCCTCCACTTT.

V usage is TRBV19 and J usage is TRBJ1-5; 11 bases are shared with TRBD1. The ends lost 6 bases at V and 5 bases at J; junction bases unmatched: 3. Germline lookup yields CDR1 LNHDA and CDR2 SQIVND (reference sequence). CDR3 length equals 14 residues. CDR3 sequence (DNA): TGTGCCAGTAGCCCGGGACAGGGGGATCAGCCCCAGCATTTT. Residues: CASSPGQGDQPQHF.

The chain carries TRBV5-1 and TRBJ1-1; 11 nucleotides align to TRBD1. The V gene end was trimmed by 0 bases and the J gene end by 2 bases; junction bases not matched to a gene: 3. Per germline, CDR1 SGHRS and CDR2 YFSETQ. This CDR3 contains 16 residues. CDR3 nucleotides: TGCGCCAGCAGCTTGGGGGACAGGGGGTATAACACTGAAGCTTTCTTT. Its protein is CASSLGDRGYNTEAFF.

Here the CDR3 reads CASRGAVVSSYEQYF. The CDR3 DNA reads TGTGCCAGCAGGGGAGCGGTTGTCAGCTCCTACGAGCAGTACTTC. The rearrangement uses TRBV6-5 and TRBJ2-7; weak D call: TRBD2 (5 bases). Trimming cost V 6 bases and J 0 bases, with 15 bases left between them. The CDR3 spans 15 residues. Looked up from germline, CDR1 is MNHEY and CDR2 is SVGAGI.

The genes are TRBV2 and TRBJ2-3; TRBD1 aligns across 7 bases. This CDR3 region has 16 residues. Germline V lookup: CDR1 SNHLY, CDR2 FYNNEI. The V and J ends lost 4 bases and 5 bases, in that order; junction bases with no gene match: 12. CDR3 nucleotides: TGTGCCAGCAGTGTTAGACCGGGACAGAGAATAGATACGCAGTATTTT. This sequence encodes CASSVRPGQRIDTQYF.

The V and J genes are TRBV21-1 and TRBJ1-2; the tabulated D call, TRBD1, remains unverified against the DNA. TRBV21-1 is tagged as a pseudogene. The CDR3 extends over 12 amino acids. This CDR3 is CASSKLPGFFTF. The CDR3 DNA reads TGTGCCAGCAGCAAACTTCCAGGGTTCTTCACCTTC.